These 3 T cell receptor beta chains share one sample of origin, sequenced in a study of sequential checkpoint blockade in melanoma. Method: immunoSEQ multiplex PCR; TCRdb's copy keeps in-frame clones and lacks some. The sample holds approximately 15,000 clones, roughly 70% seen once. Treatment meaning: randomized to nivolumab then ipilimumab (arm A) or the reverse (arm B). Sequencing was performed on CD8+ T cells sorted from blood (inferred from file names), taken from a patient given nivolumab and ipilimumab in sequence. These receptors originate from a human donor with melanoma.

V and J are TRBV9 and TRBJ2-2; possibly TRBD2 for D (5 bases). The CDR3 is 17 amino acids. V lost 4 bases and J lost 1, with 17 bases in between. Germline V gene sequence: CDR1 SGDLS, CDR2 YYNGEE. The CDR3 coding sequence is TGTGCCAGCAGCCAAGCTGTCAAGCGGTTGAACACCGGGGAGCTGTTTTTT. Protein product: CASSQAVKRLNTGELFF.

The chain recombines TRBV25-1 with TRBJ2-5, with D perhaps TRBD2 (6 bases). Germline-derived CDR1 and CDR2 are MGHDK and SYGVNS. This CDR3 contains 13 residues. Trimming pared 4 bases from V and 5 bases from J, leaving 11 bases between. The CDR3 loop reads CASSGVAEETQYF. CDR3 DNA: TGTGCCAGCAGTGGAGTAGCGGAGGAGACCCAGTACTTC.

J is TRBJ2-1 and V is TRBV27; no clear D gene. The CDR3 consists of 12 residues. The germline V and J ends were trimmed by 8 bases and 9 bases, with 14 bases remaining between them. Per germline, CDR1 MNHEY and CDR2 SMNVEV (reference sequence). CDR3 in DNA: TGTGCCAGCCGCAAAACGCAGCGTGAGCAGTTCTTC. This codes for CASRKTQREQFF.